This T cell receptor (beta chain) was recovered during a study of T cells of healthy individuals (dated 2018 in TCRdb). This clonotype was counted at least ten times. The antigen it recognizes is unknown. The record has no base qualities; no much larger clone is one base away. Counted from cysteine to phenylalanine, this CDR3 has 16 amino acids. Just CDR3 DNA is preserved here, 48 bases in frame from base 1. For CDR1 and CDR2, the germline V gene lists SGHTA and FQGNSA. The junction shows trimming of 4 bases on V and 4 bases on J, and the gene matches do not reach 10 bases of it. The protocol used for the library was 5' RACE. Instrument used: Illumina MiSeq. TCRdb handled the public reads itself, with Q25 trimming in fastp and clone calling in MiXCR, and kept productive beta chains. For every CDR3 protein sequence, its rows merge into one entry that carries the most common genes and DNA. This sample has about 53,000 distinct CDR3 sequences in its table, and roughly 14% of those were observed once. The ten largest clones capture about 16% of the sample.

The chain is encoded by TRBV7-2 joined to TRBJ2-1; TRBD2 matches 7 bases in the middle. The sequence was obtained from a human donor in good health. The DNA sequence is given as TGTGCCAGCAGCTCTGAGTCCGGGGGGTCTTACAATGAGCAGTTCTTC. Its translation reads: CASSSESGGSYNEQFF.